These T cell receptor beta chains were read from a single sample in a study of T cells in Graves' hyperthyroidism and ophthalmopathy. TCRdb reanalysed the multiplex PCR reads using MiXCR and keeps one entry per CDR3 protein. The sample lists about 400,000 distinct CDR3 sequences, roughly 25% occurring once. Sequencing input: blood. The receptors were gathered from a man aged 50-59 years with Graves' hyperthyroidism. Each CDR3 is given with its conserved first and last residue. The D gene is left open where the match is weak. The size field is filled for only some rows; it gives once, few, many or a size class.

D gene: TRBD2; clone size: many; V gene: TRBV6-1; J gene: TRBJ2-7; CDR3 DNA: TGTGCCAGCACCCGCGGCGGGGGTTCGGACGAGCAGTACTTC; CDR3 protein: CASTRGGGSDEQYF
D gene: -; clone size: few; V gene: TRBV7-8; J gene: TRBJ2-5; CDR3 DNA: TGTGCCAGCAGCTTAGCGAGGCTACAAGAGACCCAGTACTTC; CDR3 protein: CASSLARLQETQYF
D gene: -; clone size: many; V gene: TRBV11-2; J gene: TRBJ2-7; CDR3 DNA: TGTGCCAGCAGCTTTTTGGACGAGCAGTACTTC; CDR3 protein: CASSFLDEQYF
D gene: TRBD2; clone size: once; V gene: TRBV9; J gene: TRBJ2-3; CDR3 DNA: TGTGCCAGCAGCCTCGGGGGGACTAGCTTAGATACGCAGTATTTT; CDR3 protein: CASSLGGTSLDTQYF
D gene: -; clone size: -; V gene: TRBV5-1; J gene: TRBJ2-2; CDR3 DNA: TGCGCCAGCAGCTTTGATAACACCGGGGAGCTGTTTTTT; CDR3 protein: CASSFDNTGELFF
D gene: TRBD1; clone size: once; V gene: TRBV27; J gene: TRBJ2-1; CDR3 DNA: TGTGCCAGCAGTTTCGACAGACAGACAGGGGCCAGTGAGCAGTTCTTC; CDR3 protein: CASSFDRQTGASEQFF
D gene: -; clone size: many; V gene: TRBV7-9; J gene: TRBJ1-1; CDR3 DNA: TGTGCCAGCAGGCCAGGGGCGCGGGACACTGAAGCTTTCTTT; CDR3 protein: CASRPGARDTEAFF
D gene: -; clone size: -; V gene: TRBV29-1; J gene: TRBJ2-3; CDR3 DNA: TGCAGCGGTCGTAAGCCCGCTAGCACAGATACGCAGTATTTT; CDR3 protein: CSGRKPASTDTQYF
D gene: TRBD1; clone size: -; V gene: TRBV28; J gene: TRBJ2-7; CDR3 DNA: TGTGCCAGCAGTCTCACTGTGACCCCGGGGACAGGGTGGCACGAGCAGTACTTC; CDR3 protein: CASSLTVTPGTGWHEQYF
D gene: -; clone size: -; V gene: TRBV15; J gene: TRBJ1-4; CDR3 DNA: TGTGCCACCAGCAGAGGAGGGACGCGCATGTTTTTT; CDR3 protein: CATSRGGTRMFF
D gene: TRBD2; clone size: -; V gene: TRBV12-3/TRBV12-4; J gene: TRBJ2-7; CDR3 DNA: TGTGCCAGCAGCCGACTAGCGGGAGAGGGGTACGAGCAGTACTTC; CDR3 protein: CASSRLAGEGYEQYF
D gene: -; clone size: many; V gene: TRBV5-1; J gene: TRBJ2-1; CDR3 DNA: TGCGCCAGCAGCTTGCGTCCGGACGGAGGTGAGCAGTTCTTC; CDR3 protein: CASSLRPDGGEQFF
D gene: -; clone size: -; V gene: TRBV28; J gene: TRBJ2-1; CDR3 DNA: TGTGCCAGCAGTTTGATATCTGGGACTGGCTCCTACAATGAGCAGTTCTTC; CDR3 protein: CASSLISGTGSYNEQFF